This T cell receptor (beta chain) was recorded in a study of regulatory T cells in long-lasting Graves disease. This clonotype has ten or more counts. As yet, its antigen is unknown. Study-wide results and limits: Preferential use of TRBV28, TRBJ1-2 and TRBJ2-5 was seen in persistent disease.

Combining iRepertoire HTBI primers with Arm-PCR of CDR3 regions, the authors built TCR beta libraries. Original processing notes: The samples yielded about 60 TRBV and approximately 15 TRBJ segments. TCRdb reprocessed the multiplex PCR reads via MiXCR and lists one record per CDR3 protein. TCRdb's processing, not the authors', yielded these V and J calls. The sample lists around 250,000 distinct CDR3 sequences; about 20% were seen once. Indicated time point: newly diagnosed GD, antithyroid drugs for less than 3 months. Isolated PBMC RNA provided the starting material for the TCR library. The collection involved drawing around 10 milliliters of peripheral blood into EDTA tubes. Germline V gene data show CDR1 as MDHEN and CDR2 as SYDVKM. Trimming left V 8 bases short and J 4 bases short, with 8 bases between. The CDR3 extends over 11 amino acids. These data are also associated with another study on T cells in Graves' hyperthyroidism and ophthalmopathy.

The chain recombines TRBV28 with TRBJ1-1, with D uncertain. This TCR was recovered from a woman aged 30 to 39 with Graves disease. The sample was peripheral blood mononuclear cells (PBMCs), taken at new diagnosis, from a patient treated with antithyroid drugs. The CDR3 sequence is CASGRSTEAFF. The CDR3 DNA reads TGTGCCAGCGGTAGAAGCACTGAAGCTTTCTTT.